This T cell receptor beta chain was identified in a study of T cell changes during pregnancy in multiple sclerosis. Profiling relied on immunoSEQ multiplex PCR, and the TCRdb table lists in-frame clones only, not all of them. The table includes fewer than 45,000 clones, roughly 91% detected once. Between the trimmed V and J ends, which lost 4 bases and 8 bases, there was a span of 14 bases. Germline V lookup: CDR1 LNHDA, CDR2 SQIVND (reference sequence). There are 14 residues in the CDR3. The chain joins TRBV19 to TRBJ1-4, with D unclear. This TCR came from a female donor with multiple sclerosis, enrolled in a pregnancy study. The sample in question was CD4+ T cells from peripheral blood mononuclear cells, obtained in the third trimester of pregnancy. The CDR3 loop is CASSRSARKEKLFF. In nucleotides, the CDR3 is TGTGCCAGTAGTAGGTCCGCGAGGAAGGAAAAACTGTTTTTT.